This T cell receptor beta chain was sequenced in a study of shared clonotypes between healthy human individuals. Study results and limitations: Exclusively blood specimens were collected; tissue repertoires likely differ.

Trimming left V 7 bases short and J 10 bases short, with 23 bases between. Germline CDR1 and CDR2: MNHNY and SVGAGI (reference sequence). CDR3 length equals 15 residues. Free of recent acute infections or vaccinations, the donors were healthy HIV-negative adults. The study separated CD4+ cells into CD45RA+ naive and CD45RA-negative memory subsets. Profiling relied on immunoSEQ multiplex PCR, and the TCRdb table lists in-frame clones only, not all of them. This sample has some 2 million clones, with roughly 96% found just once. Points on this clone: Its cognate antigen is unknown.

V gene TRBV6-6 combines with J gene TRBJ2-1; maybe TRBD1 (6 bases). The receptor was derived from a man younger than 35 in good health. Source material: naive CD4+ T cells sorted from blood. This sample's subset: CD45RA+ positively selected. CDR3 nucleotide sequence: TGTGCCAGCACCAGGGGCCCTTCGGAGATCTTCGAGCAGTTCTTC. Translated, it gives CASTRGPSEIFEQFF.